This T cell receptor beta chain was captured in a study of T cell responses to AZD1222 COVID-19 vaccine. A remark on this clone: Its cognate antigen is unknown.

TCRdb keeps only in-frame clones here, not all; method: immunoSEQ multiplex PCR. The sample has approximately 130,000 clones, about nine tenths seen once. Regarding the study as a whole: CD4 TCRs associated with vaccination spanned spike, dominating at 160-218 and 743-854.

This CDR3 is built from 19 residues. Germline V gene data show CDR1 as LGHDT and CDR2 as YNNKEL (reference sequence). Trimming cost V 0 bases and J 9 bases; bases outside gene matches: 19. J is TRBJ1-5 and V is TRBV3-1 (or the pseudogene TRBV3-2); 8 bases align to TRBD1. The input for sequencing was peripheral blood, taken 28 days after the second AZD1222 dose. The origin of this receptor is an adult who received the AZD1222 COVID-19 vaccine. The CDR3 loop is CASSQDIRIGRGLFWPQHF. In DNA, the CDR3 is TGTGCCAGCAGCCAAGATATCAGGATTGGCAGGGGGCTTTTTTGGCCCCAGCATTTT.